The T cell receptor beta chain described here comes from a study of T cell changes during pregnancy in multiple sclerosis. Measured with immunoSEQ multiplex PCR; TCRdb has only the in-frame clones, and not every one. The sample lists more than 55,000 clones, more than 85% occurring once. CDR1 and CDR2 from the germline V gene are LGHNA and YNFKEQ. CDR3 length: 13 residues. With 0 bases removed from V and 13 bases from J, the gap between germline ends came to 16 bases. The sample was peripheral blood, taken in the first trimester of pregnancy. The chain uses TRBV4-2 and TRBJ2-7, with TRBD2 as a possible D gene (6 bases). This clonotype was sampled from a female donor in good health, enrolled as a control in a pregnancy study. This CDR3 reads CASSQEYRERTYF. The CDR3 DNA reads TGTGCCAGCAGCCAAGAATACCGGGAGCGCACTTACTTC.